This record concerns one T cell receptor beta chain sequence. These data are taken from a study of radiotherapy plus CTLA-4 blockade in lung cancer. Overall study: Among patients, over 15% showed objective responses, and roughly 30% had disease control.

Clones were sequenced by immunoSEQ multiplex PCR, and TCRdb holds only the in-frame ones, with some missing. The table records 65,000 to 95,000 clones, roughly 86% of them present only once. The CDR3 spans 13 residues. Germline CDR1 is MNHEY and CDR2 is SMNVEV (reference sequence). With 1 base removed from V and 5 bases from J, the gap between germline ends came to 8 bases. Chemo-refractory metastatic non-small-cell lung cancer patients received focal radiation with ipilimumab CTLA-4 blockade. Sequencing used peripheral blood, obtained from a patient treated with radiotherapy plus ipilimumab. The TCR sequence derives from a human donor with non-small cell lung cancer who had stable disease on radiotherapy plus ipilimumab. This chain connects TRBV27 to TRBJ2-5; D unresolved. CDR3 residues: CASSLYGVETQYF. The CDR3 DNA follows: TGTGCCAGCAGTTTATACGGCGTTGAGACCCAGTACTTC.